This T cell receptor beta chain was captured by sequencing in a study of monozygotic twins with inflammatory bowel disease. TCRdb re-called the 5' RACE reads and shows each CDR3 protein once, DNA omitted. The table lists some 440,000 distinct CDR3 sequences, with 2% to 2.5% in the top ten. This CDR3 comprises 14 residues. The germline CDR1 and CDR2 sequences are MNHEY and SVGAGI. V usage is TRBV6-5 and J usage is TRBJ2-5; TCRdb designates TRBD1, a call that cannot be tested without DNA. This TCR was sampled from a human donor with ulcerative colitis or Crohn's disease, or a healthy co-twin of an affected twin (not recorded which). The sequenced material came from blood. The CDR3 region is CASSYTSGGETQYF.